One and the same sample provided the 24 T cell receptor beta chains below, sequenced in a study of T cells in women clearing cervical HPV infection. Profiled with immunoSEQ multiplex PCR; TCRdb holds only in-frame clones, not every one. This table lists tens of thousands of clones. The sample consisted of blood buffy coat. The receptor source for this set is a woman between 18 and 70 years old with a cervical HPV16 infection that either progressed to CIN3+ or cleared (not recorded which).

As for this clone: The missing CDR3 end, 3 residues past where the read stops, is filled in from the germline J gene. The rearrangement uses TRBV7-6 and TRBJ2-1, with D possibly matching TRBD2 (6 bases). Germline CDR1 SGHVS, CDR2 FNYEAQ. CDR3 length equals 17 residues. Trimming pared 5 bases from V and 1 base from J, leaving 18 bases between. CDR3 residues: CASSPTLAEGSYNEQFF. The sequenced CDR3 bases are TGTGCCAGCAGCCCGACCTTGGCGGAGGGGTCCTACAATGAG.

About this clone itself: The CDR3 goes on 3 residues after the read ends, and that part is filled in from the germline J gene. The J gene is TRBJ2-3, the V gene TRBV6-2 or TRBV6-3; TRBD2 might be the D (5 bases). Germline CDR1 and CDR2: MNHEY and SVGEGT. The CDR3 covers 12 residues. V lost 6 bases to trimming and J lost 3 bases, with 7 bases between them. The sequenced CDR3 bases are TGTGCCAGCAGACAGCGGACAGATACG. It specifies CASRQRTDT. The whole CDR3 is CASRQRTDTQYF.

A word on this clone: The CDR3 extends 3 residues past the end of the read, so its final part is completed from the germline J gene. This chain connects TRBV6-1 to TRBJ1-5; 7 nucleotides match TRBD1. Trimming cost V 3 bases and J 0 bases; bases outside gene matches: 2. The CDR3 is made up of 15 amino acids. Germline CDR1 and CDR2: MNHNS and SASEGT. The sequenced part of the CDR3 DNA is TGTGCCAGCAGTGACGGGACAGTTAGCAATCAGCCC. Its translation: CASSDGTVSNQP. Given in full, the CDR3 is CASSDGTVSNQPQHF.

On this clone: The read is 3 residues too short to cover the CDR3 end, so that end is filled in from the germline J gene. The V call is TRBV6-2 or TRBV6-3, the J call TRBJ1-2; D is undetermined. Trimming stripped 6 bases from V and 0 bases from J, with 14 bases between. The CDR3 sequence is 15 residues long. CDR1 and CDR2 from the germline V gene are MNHEY and SVGEGT. The part of the CDR3 DNA that was read is TGTGCCAGCAGGGAAGGGCCCGACCCTAACTATGGC. As protein: CASREGPDPNYG. The CDR3 reads in full as CASREGPDPNYGYTF.

About this clone: The read finishes 3 residues shy of the CDR3 end, and the germline J gene is used to complete it. The chain has TRBV7-3 and TRBJ2-3, with D possibly being TRBD2 (6 bases). Trimming took 5 bases from V and 8 from J, leaving 17 bases between them. This CDR3 is 14 amino acids long. CDR1 is SGHTA, CDR2 FQGTGA, per germline. The sequenced part of the CDR3 DNA is TGTGCCAGCAGCCCCGGGTTAGCGGAGGCTACG. Translated, it gives CASSPGLAEAT. The whole CDR3 reads CASSPGLAEATQYF. Based on the CDR3 plus reference TRBV7-3 and TRBJ2-3, the full variable domain is GAGVSQTPSNKVTEKGKYVELRCDPISGHTALYWYRQSLGQGPEFLIYFQGTGAADDSGLPNDRFFAVRPEGSVSTLKIQRTERGDSAVYLCASSPGLAEATQYFGPGTRLTVL.

Remarks on this clone: From the germline J gene comes the end of the CDR3, since the read stops 3 residues before it. The J gene is TRBJ2-7, the V gene TRBV5-6; D uncertain. The CDR3 has 11 residues. V lost 3 bases, J lost 3 bases, and 4 bases lay in between. The germline V gene encodes CDR1 SGHDT and CDR2 YYEEEE. The sequenced part of the CDR3 DNA is TGTGCCAGCAGCTCATTCTACGAG. Translated: CASSSFYE. In full, the CDR3 is CASSSFYEQYF.

The sequenced part of the CDR3 DNA is TGTGCCTGGTGCAGATCAACTAATGAAAAA. Protein product: CAWCRSTNEK. The entire CDR3 is CAWCRSTNEKLFF. This sequence joins TRBV30 and TRBJ1-4, with D unclear. With the read ending 3 residues before the CDR3 end, the germline J gene is used to fill in that end. Trimming took 5 bases from V and 0 from J, leaving 7 bases between them. The germline gives CDR1 GTSNPN, CDR2 SVGIG (reference sequence). The CDR3 is 13 amino acids.

Remarks on this clone: Read data end 3 residues before the CDR3 end; the end is taken from the germline J gene. This sequence joins TRBV2 and TRBJ2-1; D is ambiguous. Germline lookup yields CDR1 SNHLY and CDR2 FYNNEI. CDR3 length: 12 amino acids. V was cut by 7 bases and J by 4 bases, with 8 bases left in between. The CDR3: CASKTLYNEQFF. Incomplete CDR3 DNA: TGTGCCAGCAAAACATTATACAATGAG. Full variable domain (rest looked up from reference TRBV2 and TRBJ2-1): EPEVTQTPSHQVTQMGQEVILRCVPISNHLYFYWYRQILGQKVEFLVSFYNNEISEKSEIFDDQFSVERPDGSNFTLKIRSTKLEDSAMYFCASKTLYNEQFFGPGTRLTVL.

On this clone itself: The read terminates 3 residues ahead of where the CDR3 ends, so the germline J gene completes it. This same CDR3 is encoded by further DNA sequences in the sample. The V call is TRBV5-1, the J call TRBJ1-3; unclear D gene. Deletions cut 0 bases from V and 2 bases from J, with 12 bases between. The CDR3 has 16 amino acids. The germline V gene encodes CDR1 SGHRS and CDR2 YFSETQ. Incomplete CDR3 DNA: TGCGCCAGCAGCTTGGGCGGGTGGGAACCTGGAAACACC. Translating gives CASSLGGWEPGNT. The entire CDR3 sequence reads CASSLGGWEPGNTIYF.

Comments on this clone: The sequenced fragment ends 3 residues before the CDR3 boundary, so the rest is inferred from the germline J gene. The chain carries TRBV29-1 and TRBJ2-1; 7 positions match TRBD1. V was pared by 6 bases and J by 0 bases, with 5 bases of the junction left unmatched. This CDR3 region has 14 residues. Germline values: CDR1 SQVTM, CDR2 ANQGSEA. CDR3 region: CSVVTGSSYNEQFF. The sequenced CDR3 bases are TGCAGCGTGGTGACAGGGAGCTCCTACAATGAG.

Notes on this clone: The read terminates 3 residues ahead of where the CDR3 ends, so the germline J gene completes it. The genes are TRBV10-3 and TRBJ1-1; 7 bases match TRBD1. Trimming removed 5 bases from V and 1 base from J; junction bases left unmatched: 4. Germline V gene data show CDR1 as ENHRY and CDR2 as SYGVKD. This CDR3 spans 14 amino acids. Partial CDR3 DNA: TGTGCCATCAGTTACGGGACAGAGAACACTGAA. Its translation is CAISYGTENTE. The CDR3 reads in full as CAISYGTENTEAFF.

About this clone: The read ends 3 residues shy of where the CDR3 ends; the end is completed using the germline J gene. The chain uses TRBV5-4 and TRBJ1-4; the D is unclear. V was trimmed by 3 bases and J by 4 bases, leaving 13 bases between them. The germline V gene encodes CDR1 SGHNT and CDR2 YYREEE (reference sequence). The CDR3 contains 15 residues. CDR3 protein: CASSSSGQNNEKLFF. The CDR3 DNA, read in part, is TGTGCCAGCAGCTCAAGCGGGCAGAATAATGAAAAA.

About this clone itself: The sequenced fragment ends 3 residues before the CDR3 boundary, so the rest is inferred from the germline J gene. The chain recombines TRBV6-1 with TRBJ1-2, with 8 bases aligning to TRBD1. The CDR3 is made up of 13 amino acids. Trimming cost V 3 bases and J 7 bases; bases outside gene matches: 4. The germline gives CDR1 MNHNS, CDR2 SASEGT. Incomplete CDR3 DNA: TGTGCCAGCAGTGACAGGGGGCTTTTTGGC. As protein: CASSDRGLFG. From start to end, the CDR3 is CASSDRGLFGYTF.

About this clone: The read ends 3 residues before the CDR3 terminus; that terminus is restored from the germline J gene. V is TRBV5-1 and J is TRBJ1-2; 8 bases fit TRBD1. V trimming: 3 bases; J trimming: 2 bases; junction bases outside the gene matches: 9. This CDR3 has 16 residues. Per germline, CDR1 SGHRS and CDR2 YFSETQ. CDR3 DNA, as far as it was read: TGCGCCAGCAGCTCTGGACAGGGTGAACGGAACTATGGC. Its protein product is CASSSGQGERNYG. The whole CDR3 reads CASSSGQGERNYGYTF. The variable domain in full, completed from reference TRBV5-1 and TRBJ1-2, reads KAGVTQTPRYLIKTRGQQVTLSCSPISGHRSVSWYQQTPGQGLQFLFEYFSETQRNKGNFPGRFSGRQFSNSRSEMNVSTLELGDSALYLCASSSGQGERNYGYTFGSGTRLTVV.

With regard to this clone: Sequencing ends 3 residues short of the CDR3 end; the germline J gene provides the rest. The V call is TRBV20-1, the J call TRBJ2-5; 7 bases line up with TRBD1. This CDR3 is built from 13 residues. Germline values: CDR1 DFQATT, CDR2 SNEGSKA (reference sequence). V was pared by 6 bases and J by 2 bases, with 6 bases of the junction left unmatched. CDR3 residues: CSAEPTGQETQYF. The CDR3 DNA, read in part, is TGCAGTGCCGAACCGACAGGGCAAGAGACC.

This chain's CDR3 is CSAELGQGASDTQYF. CDR3 DNA, as far as it was read: TGCAGTGCCGAATTAGGGCAGGGGGCCTCAGATACG. The V gene is TRBV20-1, the J gene TRBJ2-3; 8 bases agree with TRBD1. Read sequence stops 3 residues before the CDR3 end, and the germline J gene provides the missing end. This CDR3 region has 15 residues. Germline assignment: CDR1 DFQATT and CDR2 SNEGSKA (reference sequence). Trimming removed 6 bases from V and 4 bases from J; junction bases left unmatched: 12.

Concerning this clone itself: With the read ending 3 residues before the CDR3 end, the germline J gene is used to fill in that end. This chain connects TRBV5-1 to TRBJ1-1; possible D gene TRBD1, 5 bases. This CDR3 has 13 amino acids. CDR1 and CDR2 (germline): SGHRS, YFSETQ. Trimming removed 5 bases at V and 5 bases at J, with 13 bases between. CDR3 sequence: CASSVKDKTEAFF. CDR3 bases read: TGCGCCAGCAGTGTGAAGGACAAAACTGAA.

Comments on this clone: The read ends 3 residues before the CDR3 terminus; that terminus is restored from the germline J gene. The sample holds other DNA sequences that translate to the same CDR3. The chain joins TRBV5-1 to TRBJ2-1; TRBD1 aligns across 7 bases. The germline V gene has CDR1 SGHRS and CDR2 YFSETQ. Trimming at V came to 0 bases and at J to 0 bases, leaving 0 bases not matched to a gene. This CDR3 has 15 amino acids. CDR3 in amino acids: CASSLGQGSYNEQFF. Partial CDR3 DNA: TGCGCCAGCAGCTTGGGACAGGGCTCCTACAATGAG. The full variable domain, rest sourced from reference TRBV5-1 and TRBJ2-1, is KAGVTQTPRYLIKTRGQQVTLSCSPISGHRSVSWYQQTPGQGLQFLFEYFSETQRNKGNFPGRFSGRQFSNSRSEMNVSTLELGDSALYLCASSLGQGSYNEQFFGPGTRLTVL.

For this clone: The sequenced fragment ends 3 residues before the CDR3 boundary, so the rest is inferred from the germline J gene. This chain joins TRBV29-1 and TRBJ2-1; 10 bases are shared with TRBD1. With V trimmed by 2 bases and J by 3 bases, 4 bases remained unmatched. CDR1 is SQVTM and CDR2 is ANQGSEA in the germline V gene. The CDR3 sequence is 15 residues long. CDR3 sequence: CSVERWTGGYNEQFF. CDR3 bases read: TGCAGCGTTGAAAGGTGGACAGGGGGCTACAATGAG.

Details on this clone: The read ends 3 residues before the CDR3 terminus; that terminus is restored from the germline J gene. V is TRBV2 and J is TRBJ1-2; D is undetermined. V lost 1 base and J lost 6, with 9 bases in between. This CDR3 comprises 13 residues. CDR1 is SNHLY, CDR2 FYNNEI, per germline. CDR3 bases read: TGTGCCAGCAGTGAAGGCCGCTATGATGGC. Its protein product is CASSEGRYDG. The CDR3 in its entirety is CASSEGRYDGYTF.

On this clone itself: The read terminates 3 residues before the CDR3 end, so the remaining end is supplied by the germline J gene. The chain carries TRBV4-1 and TRBJ1-4, with D perhaps TRBD1 (5 bases). CDR3 length: 17 amino acids. CDR1 is MGHRA, CDR2 YSYEKL, per germline. Trimming pared 1 base from V and 4 bases from J, leaving 16 bases between. CDR3 bases read: TGCGCCAGCAGCCAAGGGGCAGGGCCGGGTTATAATGAAAAA. Amino acids: CASSQGAGPGYNEK. The CDR3, in full, reads CASSQGAGPGYNEKLFF.

In regard to this clone: The DNA ends 3 residues before the CDR3 does, and the rest of the CDR3 is filled in from the germline J gene. The rearrangement joins TRBV2 to TRBJ1-5; possible D gene TRBD1, 5 bases. Germline CDR1 reads SNHLY; CDR2 reads FYNNEI. This CDR3 contains 13 residues. Trimming cost V 4 bases and J 5 bases, with 9 bases left between them. The CDR3 DNA, read in part, is TGTGCCAGCAGTGGGGGACTGGATCAGCCC. Its protein is CASSGGLDQP. From start to end, the CDR3 is CASSGGLDQPQHF.

CDR3 loop: CASSPRQGTDTQYF. The DNA read from the CDR3 is TGCGCCAGCTCACCCCGACAGGGGACAGATACG. V usage is TRBV10-1 and J usage is TRBJ2-3, with 8 bases lining up with TRBD1. The read comes to an end 3 residues before the CDR3 does, leaving the germline J gene to fill in the end. The CDR3 consists of 14 residues. CDR1 and CDR2 (germline): WNHNN, SYGVQD (reference sequence). Trimming removed 8 bases from V and 3 bases from J; junction bases left unmatched: 7.

Remarks on this clone: The CDR3 is cut off 3 residues early in the read; its end comes from the germline J gene. This sequence joins TRBV20-1 and TRBJ2-5, with TRBD2 identical over 16 bases. The CDR3 has 15 residues. Germline values: CDR1 DFQATT, CDR2 SNEGSKA (reference sequence). The ends lost 6 bases at V and 5 bases at J; junction bases unmatched: 6. CDR3 loop: CSAGTSGGARETQYF. CDR3 DNA, as far as it was read: TGCAGTGCCGGGACTAGCGGGGGGGCGCGGGAGACC.